A selection of T cell receptor beta chains follows, all from one sample in a study of T cell changes during pregnancy in multiple sclerosis. Method: immunoSEQ multiplex PCR; TCRdb's copy keeps in-frame clones and lacks some. Among tens of thousands of clones listed, 85% to 95% were seen once. Here the sequenced sample was peripheral blood, taken in the third trimester of pregnancy. The source is a female donor with multiple sclerosis, enrolled in a pregnancy study. Both conserved end residues are part of each CDR3. For some rows the clone size is stated as once, few or many, or as a class when expanded; others skip it.

>TRBJ2-7|TRBV9|once
CASSVVVTGEQYF
>TRBJ2-7|TRBV25-1|-
CASGQTGNSYEQYF
>TRBJ2-1|TRBV25-1|-
CASSDAGPSYNEQFF
>TRBJ1-1|TRBV29-1|-
CSVARLMNTEAFF
>TRBJ2-1|TRBV28|-
CASSRRGGYDEQFF
>TRBJ2-7|TRBV28|once
CASSHRTTTRYEQYF
>TRBJ1-1|TRBV5-1|-
CASSLIRAGTEAFF
>TRBJ1-4|TRBV28|-
CASSRGRGNEKLFF
>TRBJ1-1|TRBV23-1|once
CANVGRSTEAFF
>TRBJ2-1|TRBV5-1|-
CASSLVVGVAYNEQFF
>TRBJ1-3|TRBV7-3|-
CASSLGGSSGNTIYF
>TRBJ2-2|TRBV6-5|-
CASSLGRDITGELFF
>TRBJ1-2|TRBV20-1|once
CSARVRGGYTF
>TRBJ1-2|TRBV6-5|-
CASSYTQGSGYTF
>TRBJ2-7|TRBV27|-
CASSLSAAAGVNSYEQYF
>TRBJ2-1|TRBV19|-
CASSIEKPSYNEQFF
>TRBJ2-2|TRBV7-9|-
CASSLDGRAPGELFF
>TRBJ2-5|TRBV7-9|-
CASSLALGPQETQYF
>TRBJ2-5|TRBV18|-
CASSLTGPQETQYF
>TRBJ2-7|TRBV27|-
CASSLFSGTGYEQYF
>TRBJ2-2|TRBV27|-
CASSNSGGGELFF
>TRBJ2-3|TRBV5-1|-
CASSGTSGRVGDTQYF
>TRBJ2-7|TRBV28|-
CASRIQEGRYEQYF
>TRBJ2-1|TRBV7-9|-
CASSLRGQGRDEQFF
>TRBJ2-1|TRBV28|-
CASSLLNNEQFF
>TRBJ1-2|TRBV28|-
CASSLTGSGYTF
>TRBJ2-4|TRBV29-1|-
CSVERGASGRAKQYF
>TRBJ1-3|TRBV9|-
CASSDPWGGPLYF
>TRBJ2-1|TRBV11-3|-
CASSRGGSYNEQFF
>TRBJ2-7|TRBV2|-
CASKGGASGSYEQYF
>TRBJ1-5|TRBV12-5|-
CASGLDPGNQPQHF
>TRBJ2-7|TRBV6-5|-
CASSYRLAGGPGEQYF
>TRBJ2-1|TRBV29-1|-
CSVDKAGIYNEQFF
>TRBJ1-1|TRBV19|-
CASSIPDEGVEAFF
>TRBJ2-5|TRBV11-2|once
CASSSGGAGRAETQYF
>TRBJ2-1|TRBV13|-
CASNWAGNEQFF
>TRBJ2-3|TRBV4-1|-
CASSHAGSGSGLADTQYF
>TRBJ1-1|TRBV27|-
CASSDRIYTEAFF
>TRBJ2-7|TRBV4-3|-
CASSQDGQLYEQYF
>TRBJ2-1|TRBV19|-
CASSLDSSSYNEQFF
>TRBJ2-1|TRBV7-2|-
CASTPGLASDEQFF
>TRBJ1-1|TRBV7-9|-
CASSLRGGTEAFF